Here is one TCR beta chain with its context. Its specificity is unknown. The sample comes from a study of long-term antiretroviral therapy in people with HIV. For the study at large: First collections came about a decade before the 2015 immediate-ART recommendation. Study results and caveats: Increased diversity was seen after ART, yet it remained lower than in transplant donor controls. Pre-ART clonal expansions dominated every time point's repertoire.

With survey level as its setting, the immunoSEQ assay was v3.0. Assay used: immunoSEQ multiplex PCR; TCRdb lists only in-frame clones, some missing. The data contain some 31,000 clones, 95% to 98% of them singletons. Trimming left V 2 bases short and J 8 bases short, with 16 bases between. There are 15 residues in the CDR3. Germline-derived CDR1 and CDR2 are SEHNR and FQNEAQ (reference sequence). The sequenced sample was unsorted PBMCs, obtained 7.6 years after starting antiretroviral therapy. This TCR came from a man aged 25-40 years with HIV. This chain joins TRBV7-9 and TRBJ1-3; D is undetermined. The CDR3 DNA reads TGTGCCAGCAGCTTAAGGGCGGATTCTGTTCACACCATATATTTT. Translated: CASSLRADSVHTIYF.